Below, 27 T cell receptor beta chains from the same sample are listed, as sequenced in a study of shared clonotypes between healthy human individuals. Clones were read by immunoSEQ multiplex PCR, and TCRdb kept only the in-frame ones, dropping some. The table shows hundreds of thousands of clones, with approximately 96% occurring only once. Terminally differentiated effector memory CD45RA+ cells were left out of the naive CD8 fraction, which was CD45RO-negative and positively selected for CCR7. Sequences were obtained from naive CD8+ T cells sorted from blood. These receptors came from a woman aged 25 to 39 in good health.

This sequence joins TRBV7-2 and TRBJ2-4, with 7 bases matching TRBD2. With 2 bases clipped from V and 2 bases from J, the junction kept 6 bases outside the gene matches. This CDR3 spans 16 amino acids. CDR1 and CDR2 (germline): SGHTA, FQGNSA. CDR3 nucleotide sequence: TGTGCCAGCAGCTTATGGGGGGAGGGCCCCAAAAACATTCAGTACTTC. This encodes CASSLWGEGPKNIQYF.

The chain employs TRBV7-9 and TRBJ2-7; TRBD2 might be the D (6 bases). CDR1 and CDR2 (germline): SEHNR, FQNEAQ (reference sequence). This CDR3 contains 17 residues. The ends were cut back, 6 bases at V and 0 bases at J, with 21 bases in the middle. The CDR3 DNA reads TGTGCCAGCAGAAAAAGCGGATCGGAGGGCACCTCCTACGAGCAGTACTTC. Protein sequence: CASRKSGSEGTSYEQYF.

This sequence joins TRBV11-2 and TRBJ2-7, with 8 bases matching TRBD2. Per germline, CDR1 SGHAT and CDR2 FQNNGV. The CDR3 is 15 amino acids. Losses at the gene ends were 4 bases for V and 4 bases for J; bases not matched to a gene: 9. CDR3 in amino acids: CASSYDAAGVYEQYF. CDR3 nucleotide sequence: TGTGCCAGCAGCTACGACGCAGCGGGAGTATACGAGCAGTACTTC.

The gene calls are TRBV6-5 and TRBJ2-7, with TRBD1 identical over 8 bases. J was trimmed by 5 bases and V by 2 bases; bases with no gene match: 8. The CDR3 is 15 residues long. Germline V gene data show CDR1 as MNHEY and CDR2 as SVGAGI. The CDR3 nucleotides are TGTGCCAGCAGTTACGGGACAGGAGAAGGTAACGAGCAGTACTTC. This codes for CASSYGTGEGNEQYF.

The gene calls are TRBV5-4 and TRBJ1-1; D remains unclear. The V end lost 1 base, the J end lost 4 bases, and 8 bases lay between the germline ends. The CDR3 contains 13 residues. Germline CDR1 and CDR2: SGHNT and YYREEE (reference sequence). CDR3 sequence: CASSLRAGTEAFF. The CDR3 region has the DNA TGTGCCAGCAGCTTGCGGGCGGGCACTGAAGCTTTCTTT.

V and J are TRBV4-1 and TRBJ1-4, with D tentatively TRBD1 (6 bases). V dropped 1 base and J dropped 8 bases, with 17 bases sitting between them. This CDR3 spans 16 amino acids. The V gene's germline CDR1 is MGHRA and CDR2 YSYEKL. The CDR3 sequence is CASSQGVGGAREKLFF. The DNA for the CDR3 is TGCGCCAGCAGCCAAGGTGTCGGGGGCGCTCGGGAAAAACTGTTTTTT.

The gene calls are TRBV7-3 and TRBJ1-1; D possibly corresponds to TRBD1 (5 bases). Deletions cut 1 base from V and 2 bases from J, with 11 bases between. The CDR3 is 15 residues long. Germline assignment: CDR1 SGHTA and CDR2 FQGTGA. Here the CDR3 reads CASSLSPGPNTEAFF. CDR3 bases: TGTGCCAGCAGCTTAAGCCCGGGGCCCAACACTGAAGCTTTCTTT.

CDR3 DNA: TGCGCCAGCAGCCCCGACTCGGACGTCAATTCCTATGGCTACACCTTC. It is translated as CASSPDSDVNSYGYTF. This chain uses TRBV5-1 with TRBJ1-2; D not certain. Looked up from germline, CDR1 is SGHRS and CDR2 is YFSETQ. CDR3 length: 16 residues. Trimming left V 4 bases short and J 4 bases short, with 20 bases between.

The chain is built from TRBV10-3 and TRBJ2-3, with 7 bases lining up with TRBD2. V lost 4 bases and J lost 6; bases outside the gene matches: 10. Per germline, CDR1 ENHRY and CDR2 SYGVKD. There are 15 residues in the CDR3. CDR3: CAISGLLAEGDTQYF. DNA of the CDR3: TGTGCCATCAGTGGGTTGCTAGCGGAGGGGGATACGCAGTATTTT.

The chain uses TRBV13 and TRBJ2-1; unclear D gene. The CDR3 consists of 13 residues. The germline V gene encodes CDR1 PRHDT and CDR2 FYEKMQ (reference sequence). Trimming took off 2 bases at V and 6 bases at J, with 8 bases between the two ends. The CDR3 bases are TGTGCCAGCAGCTTATACCTCGGCAATGAGCAGTTCTTC. Translating gives CASSLYLGNEQFF.

The chain uses TRBV10-1 and TRBJ1-1; 8 bases agree with TRBD1. Germline values: CDR1 WNHNN, CDR2 SYGVQD (reference sequence). This CDR3 comprises 13 residues. J gave up 7 bases and V 6 bases, and 7 bases lay outside the gene matches. The CDR3 here is CASRPDRGGEAFF. As DNA, the CDR3 is TGCGCCAGCAGACCCGACAGGGGCGGTGAAGCTTTCTTT.

This chain uses TRBV19 with TRBJ2-2; 8 nucleotides match TRBD2. The CDR3 covers 17 residues. The trim removed 0 bases at V and 5 bases at J, leaving 8 bases unmatched. The V gene's germline CDR1 is LNHDA and CDR2 SQIVND (reference sequence). The CDR3, as DNA: TGTGCCAGTAGTATAGATCTTTTAGGCGGGGGGACCGGGGAGCTGTTTTTT. It codes for CASSIDLLGGGTGELFF.

This chain connects TRBV6-6 to TRBJ2-1; 8 bases are shared with TRBD1. The CDR3 length is 14 residues. After removal of 6 bases from V and 9 bases from J, the junction contained 10 bases not matched to a gene. Germline V CDR1 and CDR2: MNHNY, SVGAGI (reference sequence). The CDR3 DNA sequence: TGTGCCAGCAGAAAGGGACAGGAGCATCCTGAGCAGTTCTTC. It codes for CASRKGQEHPEQFF.

The J gene is TRBJ2-7, the V gene TRBV5-6; 7 positions match TRBD1. J was trimmed by 3 bases and V by 5 bases; bases with no gene match: 8. The CDR3 is made up of 14 amino acids. In germline, CDR1 is SGHDT, CDR2 YYEEEE. The CDR3 protein is CASRHRDSYYEQYF. The CDR3 DNA sequence: TGTGCCAGCAGACACCGGGACAGCTACTACGAGCAGTACTTC.

The rearrangement joins TRBV2 to TRBJ1-1, with D tentatively TRBD1 (5 bases). V was trimmed by 7 bases and J by 1 base, leaving 13 bases between them. The CDR3 loop spans 14 amino acids. CDR1 SNHLY and CDR2 FYNNEI come from the germline V gene. Here the CDR3 DNA reads TGTGCCAGCACCCTACATGGGGGGAACACTGAAGCTTTCTTT. It codes for CASTLHGGNTEAFF.

V is TRBV7-8 and J is TRBJ2-1, with 7 bases that match TRBD2. Unmatched junction bases numbered 27, after V lost 7 bases and J lost 6 bases. The CDR3 has 20 amino acids. The germline gives CDR1 SGHVS, CDR2 FQNEAQ. CDR3 in amino acids: CASIGRSFSGRVMGLNEQFF. The CDR3 DNA reads TGTGCCAGCATCGGCAGGTCCTTTTCGGGGAGGGTCATGGGTCTCAATGAGCAGTTCTTC.

This clone has a single count. This chain joins TRBV29-1 and TRBJ1-3; 7 bases map to TRBD1. The germline gives CDR1 SQVTM, CDR2 ANQGSEA. CDR3 size: 14 residues. Trimming cost V 6 bases and J 4 bases; bases outside gene matches: 9. CDR3 DNA: TGCAGCGTCGCCGACAGGGCAAAAGGAAACACCATATATTTT. Its translation is CSVADRAKGNTIYF.

V usage is TRBV27 and J usage is TRBJ2-7; 8 positions agree with TRBD2. Trimming removed 0 bases from V and 2 bases from J; junction bases left unmatched: 6. Per the germline V gene, CDR1 is MNHEY and CDR2 is SMNVEV (reference sequence). CDR3 size: 16 residues. The DNA of the CDR3 is TGTGCCAGCAGTTTATCGGGAGCGGGAGTCCCCTACGAGCAGTACTTC. Its translation: CASSLSGAGVPYEQYF.

The CDR3 DNA reads as TGCGCCAGCAGCGACCTACTCCAAGAGGGATTAGCCAAAAACATTCAGTACTTC. Translation gives CASSDLLQEGLAKNIQYF. The chain recombines TRBV5-1 with TRBJ2-4, with a tentative D call TRBD2 (5 bases). Germline CDR1 reads SGHRS; CDR2 reads YFSETQ. V lost 4 bases, J lost 0 bases, and 20 bases lay in between. The CDR3 extends over 18 amino acids.

J is TRBJ2-1 and V is TRBV27; the match to TRBD2 covers 8 bases. Germline CDR1 is MNHEY and CDR2 is SMNVEV (reference sequence). The length of the CDR3 is 14 residues. V trimming: 1 base; J trimming: 10 bases; junction bases outside the gene matches: 6. CDR3 loop: CASSLLGAGVEQFF. In DNA, the CDR3 is TGTGCCAGCAGTTTATTGGGAGCGGGAGTCGAGCAGTTCTTC.

The rearrangement uses TRBV7-9 and TRBJ2-7; 8 bases fit TRBD2. Trimming at V came to 5 bases and at J to 5 bases, leaving 5 bases not matched to a gene. The CDR3 covers 13 residues. Germline V gene sequence: CDR1 SEHNR, CDR2 FQNEAQ (reference sequence). The CDR3 DNA is TGTGCCAGCAGCGCGGGAGGTTCCAACGAGCAGTACTTC. Protein: CASSAGGSNEQYF. Full variable domain (missing parts from reference TRBV7-9 and TRBJ2-7): DTGVSQNPRHKITKRGQNVTFRCDPISEHNRLYWYRQTLGQGPEFLTYFQNEAQLEKSRLLSDRFSAERPKGSFSTLEIQRTEQGDSAMYLCASSAGGSNEQYFGPGTRLTVT.

This rearrangement joins TRBV10-1 to TRBJ2-7, with a weak D call TRBD1 (6 bases). Trimming took off 3 bases at V and 4 bases at J, with 10 bases between the two ends. Germline lookup yields CDR1 WNHNN and CDR2 SYGVQD (reference sequence). This CDR3 region has 13 residues. As DNA, the CDR3 is TGCGCCAGCAGTGACAGAACAGGGTACGAGCAGTACTTC. It codes for CASSDRTGYEQYF.

The chain has TRBV5-8 and TRBJ2-7; D is undetermined. Trimming removed 4 bases at V and 3 bases at J, with 8 bases between. The CDR3 has 12 amino acids. CDR1 is SGHTS and CDR2 is YDEGEE in the germline V gene. The CDR3 here is CASSVNYYEQYF. Written as DNA, the CDR3 is TGTGCCAGCAGCGTGAACTACTACGAGCAGTACTTC.

V is TRBV5-8 and J is TRBJ1-1; D gene unclear. This CDR3 is built from 12 residues. CDR1 and CDR2 (germline): SGHTS, YDEGEE. V lost 2 bases and J 7 bases, leaving 9 bases between the germline ends. The CDR3 region has the DNA TGTGCCAGCAGCTTTGCTGGAGGTGAAGCTTTCTTT. Its protein is CASSFAGGEAFF.

V is TRBV5-1 and J is TRBJ2-5; tentatively, D is TRBD1 (5 bases). CDR3 size: 13 residues. The germline V gene has CDR1 SGHRS and CDR2 YFSETQ. V was pared by 4 bases and J by 2 bases, with 9 bases between. The chain's CDR3 is CASSKGQQETQYF. CDR3 coding DNA: TGCGCCAGCAGCAAAGGACAACAAGAGACCCAGTACTTC.

This chain uses TRBV30 with TRBJ2-3; a weak D match, TRBD2 (6 bases). The CDR3 sequence is 14 residues long. Trimming stripped 3 bases from V and 3 bases from J, with 13 bases between. Germline V gene sequence: CDR1 GTSNPN, CDR2 SVGIG (reference sequence). CDR3: CAWSGTGVTDTQYF. Written as DNA, the CDR3 is TGTGCCTGGAGCGGAACGGGGGTTACAGATACGCAGTATTTT.

V is TRBV27 and J is TRBJ2-5, with 7 bases lining up with TRBD1. Germline V CDR1 and CDR2: MNHEY, SMNVEV (reference sequence). The CDR3 consists of 16 residues. Trimming at V came to 1 base and at J to 1 base, leaving 6 bases not matched to a gene. CDR3 sequence reads: CASSLFSGGIQETQYF. The CDR3 region has the DNA TGTGCCAGCAGTTTATTTTCAGGGGGAATCCAAGAGACCCAGTACTTC.